One sample yielded the 30 T cell receptor beta chains listed below, sequenced in a study of technical replicates of blood from several donors. The method was immunoSEQ multiplex PCR; TCRdb's version includes in-frame clones alone and lacks a portion of them. The repertoire holds about 57,000 clones, with approximately 86% as singletons. Sequencing was performed on PBMCs. Receptors were obtained from a human donor in good health. Some clones in this sample may be carry-over from other donors' samples.

The V and J genes are TRBV19 and TRBJ2-2, with D unresolved. The germline V gene has CDR1 LNHDA and CDR2 SQIVND (reference sequence). The CDR3 loop spans 14 amino acids. V dropped 8 bases and J dropped 3 bases, with 13 bases sitting between them. The CDR3 sequence is CASSNTADTGELFF. In nucleotides, the CDR3 is TGTGCCAGTTCAAACACCGCGGACACCGGGGAGCTGTTTTTT. Variable domain in full (rest from reference TRBV19 and TRBJ2-2): DGGITQSPKYLFRKEGQNVTLSCEQNLNHDAMYWYRQDPGQGLRLIYYSQIVNDFQKGDIAEGYSVSREKKESFPLTVTSAQKNPTAFYLCASSNTADTGELFFGEGSRLTVL.

This clone was counted between two and nine times. This sequence joins TRBV6-4 and TRBJ2-1, with 7 bases aligning to TRBD2. CDR3 length: 15 residues. V was pared by 0 bases and J by 6 bases, with 5 bases of the junction left unmatched. Germline CDR1 is MRHNA and CDR2 is SNTAGT. The CDR3 DNA reads as TGTGCCAGCAGTGACTCGACGGGGGGAGGCAATGAGCAGTTCTTC. Protein sequence: CASSDSTGGGNEQFF.

This chain joins TRBV6-5 and TRBJ2-6; D may be TRBD2 (6 bases). The germline V gene encodes CDR1 MNHEY and CDR2 SVGAGI. V lost 0 bases to trimming and J lost 1 base, with 7 bases between them. The CDR3 is 16 amino acids. For the CDR3, the DNA is TGTGCCAGCAGTTACTCACGGGGGTCTGGGGCCAACGTCCTGACTTTC. Translating it yields CASSYSRGSGANVLTF.

The chain joins TRBV5-1 to TRBJ2-5, with 11 bases lining up with TRBD1. V dropped 6 bases and J dropped 2; count of bases not matched to a gene: 6. The germline gives CDR1 SGHRS, CDR2 YFSETQ. This CDR3 comprises 15 residues. Here the CDR3 reads CASTPDRGQQETQYF. The CDR3, as DNA: TGCGCCAGCACCCCGGACAGGGGGCAGCAAGAGACCCAGTACTTC.

This clone was counted once. The V call is TRBV6-1, the J call TRBJ2-1, with 15 nucleotides matching TRBD2. After removal of 5 bases from V and 6 bases from J, the junction contained 2 bases not matched to a gene. Germline CDR1 is MNHNS and CDR2 is SASEGT. The CDR3 extends over 15 amino acids. The CDR3 sequence is CASSWTSGGANEQFF. In nucleotides, the CDR3 is TGTGCCAGCAGTTGGACTAGCGGGGGGGCCAATGAGCAGTTCTTC.

CDR3 sequence reads: CASSQVTSGGYEQYF. The CDR3 nucleotides read TGCGCCAGCAGCCAAGTTACTAGCGGGGGGTACGAGCAGTACTTC. V is TRBV4-1 and J is TRBJ2-7; 12 nucleotides match TRBD2. From germline, CDR1 is MGHRA and CDR2 YSYEKL. V dropped 1 base and J dropped 4; count of bases not matched to a gene: 2. The CDR3 runs to 15 residues.

The rearrangement uses TRBV4-3 and TRBJ1-1; D unclear. The V and J ends lost 1 base and 0 bases respectively, with 9 bases between them. Germline CDR1 reads LGHNA; CDR2 reads YSLEER. The CDR3 loop spans 15 amino acids. The CDR3 DNA reads TGCGCCAGCAGCCAAGTTTGGGGAGTGAACACTGAAGCTTTCTTT. Protein sequence: CASSQVWGVNTEAFF.

This chain uses TRBV11-2 with TRBJ2-5, with 8 bases that match TRBD1. Germline CDR1 reads SGHAT; CDR2 reads FQNNGV. J gave up 5 bases and V 5 bases, and 13 bases lay outside the gene matches. This CDR3 has 16 amino acids. Here the CDR3 DNA reads TGTGCCAGCAGCCTGTACAGGGGGATTATTCGGGAGACCCAGTACTTC. It translates to CASSLYRGIIRETQYF. The variable domain in full, completed from reference TRBV11-2 and TRBJ2-5, reads EAGVAQSPRYKIIEKRQSVAFWCNPISGHATLYWYQQILGQGPKLLIQFQNNGVVDDSQLPKDRFSAERLKGVDSTLKIQPAKLEDSAVYLCASSLYRGIIRETQYFGPGTRLLVL.

The V call is TRBV18, the J call TRBJ2-2; D not certain. This CDR3 is 12 amino acids long. CDR1 is KGHSH and CDR2 is LQKENI in the germline V gene. V gave up 4 bases and J gave up 7 bases, with 7 bases separating them. The DNA of the CDR3 is TGTGCCAGCTCACTCAGATTCGGGGAGCTGTTTTTT. Its translation: CASSLRFGELFF.

This clone has just a few counts. The J gene is TRBJ2-5, the V gene TRBV5-1; 9 bases match TRBD2. The CDR3 spans 14 residues. V shed 5 bases and J 5 bases; nucleotides not matched to a gene: 7. Germline V lookup: CDR1 SGHRS, CDR2 YFSETQ. The DNA of the CDR3 is TGCGCCAGCAGGGCAGCGGGAGGTACGGAGACCCAGTACTTC. This codes for CASRAAGGTETQYF.

This chain links TRBV7-9 with TRBJ2-1; D not resolved. V lost 0 bases and J lost 5, with 8 bases in between. The CDR3 is 14 amino acids. Germline CDR1 is SEHNR and CDR2 is FQNEAQ (reference sequence). The DNA of the CDR3 is TGTGCCAGCAGCTTAGCGTACTATAACAATGAGCAGTTCTTC. Translated, it gives CASSLAYYNNEQFF.

The genes are TRBV5-5 and TRBJ2-7; D gene unclear. The CDR3 consists of 14 residues. Deletions cut 2 bases from V and 3 bases from J, with 12 bases between. The germline CDR1 and CDR2 sequences are SGHKS and YYEKEE (reference sequence). CDR3 residues: CASSLHDTYYEQYF. For the CDR3, the DNA is TGTGCCAGCAGCTTACACGACACCTACTACGAGCAGTACTTC.

The chain combines TRBV7-3 with TRBJ2-5; a weak D match, TRBD2 (6 bases). The CDR3 length is 13 residues. V lost 10 bases, J lost 5 bases, and 17 bases lay in between. The germline V gene has CDR1 SGHTA and CDR2 FQGTGA. CDR3 protein: CAIPLGEVETQYF. CDR3 nucleotides: TGTGCCATCCCCCTAGGGGAGGTTGAGACCCAGTACTTC.

This clone was seen more than once but under ten times. The chain has TRBV19 and TRBJ1-1; D gene unclear. V lost 3 bases to trimming and J lost 0 bases, with 11 bases between them. Germline V gene data show CDR1 as LNHDA and CDR2 as SQIVND (reference sequence). The CDR3 is 15 amino acids. CDR3 nucleotide sequence: TGTGCCAGTAGTATCCCCCCAGGCATGAACACTGAAGCTTTCTTT. It codes for CASSIPPGMNTEAFF.

V is TRBV5-6 and J is TRBJ1-3, with TRBD1 as a possible D gene (5 bases). CDR3 length equals 17 residues. The ends were cut back, 0 bases at V and 0 bases at J, with 13 bases in the middle. Germline V gives CDR1 SGHDT, CDR2 YYEEEE. The CDR3 DNA reads TGTGCCAGCAGCTTGGTCAGGGCCAGTTTCTCTGGAAACACCATATATTTT. Protein: CASSLVRASFSGNTIYF.

This chain uses TRBV27 with TRBJ2-1; D perhaps matches TRBD1 (7 bases). CDR1 and CDR2 (germline): MNHEY, SMNVEV (reference sequence). The CDR3 is 13 residues long. Trimming took off 7 bases at V and 10 bases at J, with 17 bases between the two ends. The CDR3 DNA sequence: TGTGCCAGCAAAGAGGAGGGGGCATGGGAGCAGTTCTTC. The encoded protein is CASKEEGAWEQFF.

V usage is TRBV30 and J usage is TRBJ2-3; D may be TRBD2 (5 bases). This CDR3 spans 14 amino acids. The V end was cut by 5 bases, the J end by 8 bases, with 20 bases between. CDR1 and CDR2 (germline): GTSNPN, SVGIG (reference sequence). This CDR3 is CAWYSTSRGGTQYF. Written as DNA, the CDR3 is TGTGCCTGGTATTCCACTAGTCGAGGCGGTACGCAGTATTTT.

This clone was counted a few times. The V and J genes are TRBV19 and TRBJ1-5; D unresolved. The CDR3 length is 15 residues. Germline assignment: CDR1 LNHDA and CDR2 SQIVND (reference sequence). V lost 3 bases and J 2 bases, leaving 11 bases between the germline ends. The CDR3 bases are TGTGCCAGTAGTATGCGGGGTAGCGGCAATCAGCCCCAGCATTTT. This sequence encodes CASSMRGSGNQPQHF.

The chain combines TRBV29-1 with TRBJ2-7, with 8 bases fitting TRBD2. This CDR3 has 16 residues. The V gene's germline CDR1 is SQVTM and CDR2 ANQGSEA. Germline trimming cut 2 bases from V and 0 bases from J; bases unmatched to any gene: 9. The CDR3 region is CSVESRGGGSSYEQYF. The CDR3 nucleotides are TGCAGCGTTGAATCCCGGGGGGGTGGCAGCTCCTACGAGCAGTACTTC.

The genes are TRBV6-1 and TRBJ2-7; 8 bases are shared with TRBD2. This CDR3 is built from 16 residues. Losses at the gene ends were 7 bases for V and 0 bases for J; bases not matched to a gene: 11. The germline gives CDR1 MNHNS, CDR2 SASEGT. The CDR3 nucleotides read TGTGCCAGCACTGACCGGGGCGGGGGGCTCTCCTACGAGCAGTACTTC. Translated: CASTDRGGGLSYEQYF.

This clone has only one observation. The CDR3, as DNA: TGTGCCAGTAGTAGGACAGTTAGCAATCAGCCCCAGCATTTT. Translating it yields CASSRTVSNQPQHF. The chain is built from TRBV19 and TRBJ1-5; D might be TRBD1 (6 bases). V shed 4 bases and J shed 0 bases, with 7 bases lying between them. This CDR3 is built from 14 residues. Germline CDR1 is LNHDA and CDR2 is SQIVND (reference sequence).

J is TRBJ1-2 and V is TRBV5-5; tentatively, D is TRBD1 (5 bases). Germline CDR1 reads SGHKS; CDR2 reads YYEKEE (reference sequence). The V end was cut by 6 bases, the J end by 4 bases, with 16 bases between. The length of the CDR3 is 14 residues. The CDR3 DNA follows: TGTGCCAGCACCCCCCCGGGGGGGGGCTATGGCTACACCTTC. Translating it yields CASTPPGGGYGYTF.

The chain carries TRBV6-6 and TRBJ1-1; D is ambiguous. The germline V and J ends were trimmed by 0 bases and 0 bases, with 8 bases remaining between them. Germline V gives CDR1 MNHNY, CDR2 SVGAGI (reference sequence). The CDR3 has 15 residues. The CDR3 is CASSYSGILNTEAFF. In nucleotides, the CDR3 is TGTGCCAGCAGTTACTCCGGGATACTGAACACTGAAGCTTTCTTT.

V usage is TRBV5-1 and J usage is TRBJ2-3; 13 bases map to TRBD2. CDR3 length: 16 residues. Germline V gene lookup returns CDR1 SGHRS and CDR2 YFSETQ. The V gene end was trimmed by 2 bases and the J gene end by 3 bases; junction bases not matched to a gene: 3. The CDR3, as DNA: TGCGCCAGCAGCTTCGGGACTAGCGGGGTTACAGATACGCAGTATTTT. This translates into CASSFGTSGVTDTQYF.

J is TRBJ2-1 and V is TRBV5-6; possible D gene TRBD1, 5 bases. CDR1 SGHDT and CDR2 YYEEEE come from the germline V gene. The CDR3 is 13 amino acids. The V and J ends lost 2 bases and 9 bases respectively, with 12 bases between them. The CDR3 sequence: CASSFQGLAEQFF. As DNA, the CDR3 is TGTGCCAGCAGCTTTCAGGGATTGGCTGAGCAGTTCTTC. Drawing the rest from reference TRBV5-6 and TRBJ2-1, the complete variable domain is DAGVTQSPTHLIKTRGQQVTLRCSPKSGHDTVSWYQQALGQGPQFIFQYYEEEERQRGNFPDRFSGHQFPNYSSELNVNALLLGDSALYLCASSFQGLAEQFFGPGTRLTVL.

In this sample, this clone turned up a few times. This rearrangement joins TRBV6-5 to TRBJ2-3; 10 bases fit TRBD2. CDR3 size: 15 residues. Trimming cost V 6 bases and J 0 bases; bases outside gene matches: 3. Germline loops: CDR1 MNHEY, CDR2 SVGAGI. In DNA form, the CDR3 reads TGTGCCAGCAGCCGGACTAGCGGAAGCACAGATACGCAGTATTTT. This gives the protein CASSRTSGSTDTQYF.

This clone rates as medium-sized. The junction departs from the called germline gene at one end, perhaps through a read error. The chain's CDR3 is CASSLAGGYSPLHF. The CDR3 coding sequence is TGCGCCAGCAGTTTGGCCGGGGGTTATTCACCCCTCCACTTT. V is TRBV5-1 and J is TRBJ1-6; TRBD1 might be the D (5 bases). In germline, CDR1 is SGHRS, CDR2 YFSETQ. The CDR3 has 14 residues.

The chain links TRBV25-1 to TRBJ2-2, with TRBD2 matching 11 bases. The junction had 9 bases not matched to a gene; V was cut back by 9 bases and J by 6 bases. Germline CDR1 is MGHDK and CDR2 is SYGVNS. This CDR3 has 15 residues. DNA of the CDR3: TGTGCCAGGGGTAGCGGGAGGGCTAAAGCCGGGGAGCTGTTTTTT. Its translation: CARGSGRAKAGELFF.

The rearrangement uses TRBV5-1 and TRBJ1-2; possible D gene TRBD1, 5 bases. The CDR3 is made up of 15 amino acids. Trimming removed 4 bases from V and 1 base from J, with 14 bases in between. Looked up from germline, CDR1 is SGHRS and CDR2 is YFSETQ. CDR3 residues: CASSPGGPINYGYTF. The CDR3 nucleotides are TGCGCCAGCAGCCCGGGGGGTCCCATTAACTATGGCTACACCTTC. The full variable domain, in which reference TRBV5-1 and TRBJ1-2 provide the parts outside the CDR3, is KAGVTQTPRYLIKTRGQQVTLSCSPISGHRSVSWYQQTPGQGLQFLFEYFSETQRNKGNFPGRFSGRQFSNSRSEMNVSTLELGDSALYLCASSPGGPINYGYTFGSGTRLTVV.

The V and J genes are TRBV4-1 and TRBJ1-3; D might be TRBD1 (5 bases). The CDR3 runs 14 residues. Trimming cost V 3 bases and J 8 bases, with 14 bases left between them. Germline V gene sequence: CDR1 MGHRA, CDR2 YSYEKL. In DNA, the CDR3 is TGCGCCAGCAGCCAGGGGGGAGGCCCAGACACCATATATTTT. It yields the protein CASSQGGGPDTIYF.